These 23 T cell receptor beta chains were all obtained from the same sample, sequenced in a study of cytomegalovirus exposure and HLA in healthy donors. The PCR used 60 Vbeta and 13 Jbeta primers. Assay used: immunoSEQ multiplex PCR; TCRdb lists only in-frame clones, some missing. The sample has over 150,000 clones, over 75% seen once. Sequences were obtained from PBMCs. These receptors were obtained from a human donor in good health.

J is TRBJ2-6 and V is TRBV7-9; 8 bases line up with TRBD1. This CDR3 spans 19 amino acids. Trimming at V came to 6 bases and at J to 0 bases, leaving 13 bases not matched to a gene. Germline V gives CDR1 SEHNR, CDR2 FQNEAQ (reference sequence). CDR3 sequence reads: CASRPSRDRTNSGANVLTF. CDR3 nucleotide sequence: TGTGCCAGCAGACCCAGCCGGGACAGGACCAACTCTGGGGCCAACGTCCTGACTTTC.

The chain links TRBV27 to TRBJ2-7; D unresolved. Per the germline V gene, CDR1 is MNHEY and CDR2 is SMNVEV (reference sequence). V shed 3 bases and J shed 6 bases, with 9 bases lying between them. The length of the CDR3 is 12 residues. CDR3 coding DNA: TGTGCCAGCAGTTTGCCCGGTTTCGAGCAGTACTTC. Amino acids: CASSLPGFEQYF.

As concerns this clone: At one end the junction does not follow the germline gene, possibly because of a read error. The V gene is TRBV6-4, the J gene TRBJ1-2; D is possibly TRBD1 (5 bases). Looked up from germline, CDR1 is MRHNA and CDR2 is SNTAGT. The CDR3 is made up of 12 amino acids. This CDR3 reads CASNDTWGGYTF. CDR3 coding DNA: TGTGCCAGCAATGACACCTGGGGCGGCTACACCTTC.

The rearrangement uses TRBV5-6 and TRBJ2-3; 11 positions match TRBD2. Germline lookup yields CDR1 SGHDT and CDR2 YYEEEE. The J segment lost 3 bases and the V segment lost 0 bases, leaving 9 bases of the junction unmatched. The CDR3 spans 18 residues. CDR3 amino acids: CASSLAGSGGVETDTQYF. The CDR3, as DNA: TGTGCCAGCAGCTTGGCGGGTAGCGGGGGGGTAGAAACAGATACGCAGTATTTT.

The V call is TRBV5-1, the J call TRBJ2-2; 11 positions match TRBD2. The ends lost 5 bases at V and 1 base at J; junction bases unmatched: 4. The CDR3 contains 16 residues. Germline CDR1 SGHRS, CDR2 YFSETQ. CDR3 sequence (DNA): TGCGCCAGCAGTTTCGGACTAGCGGGGAACACCGGGGAGCTGTTTTTT. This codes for CASSFGLAGNTGELFF.

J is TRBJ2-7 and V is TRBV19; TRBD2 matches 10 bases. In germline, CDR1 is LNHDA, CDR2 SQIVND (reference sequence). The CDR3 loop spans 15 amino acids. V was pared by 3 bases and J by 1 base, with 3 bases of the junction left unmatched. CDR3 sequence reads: CASSITSGASYEQYF. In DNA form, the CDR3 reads TGTGCCAGTAGTATTACTAGCGGGGCTTCCTACGAGCAGTACTTC.

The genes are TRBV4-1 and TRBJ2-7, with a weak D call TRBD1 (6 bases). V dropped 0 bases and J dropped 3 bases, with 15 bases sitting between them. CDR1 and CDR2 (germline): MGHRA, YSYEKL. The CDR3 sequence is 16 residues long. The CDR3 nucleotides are TGCGCCAGCAGCCAAGAATGGCCAGGGGTGATCTACGAGCAGTACTTC. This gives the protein CASSQEWPGVIYEQYF.

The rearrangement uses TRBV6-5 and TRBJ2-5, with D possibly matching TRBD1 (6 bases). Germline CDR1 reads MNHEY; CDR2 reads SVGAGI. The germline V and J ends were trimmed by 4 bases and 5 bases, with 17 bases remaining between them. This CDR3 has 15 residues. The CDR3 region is CASSWRSSRGETQYF. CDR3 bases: TGTGCCAGCAGTTGGCGGTCCTCGAGGGGGGAGACCCAGTACTTC.

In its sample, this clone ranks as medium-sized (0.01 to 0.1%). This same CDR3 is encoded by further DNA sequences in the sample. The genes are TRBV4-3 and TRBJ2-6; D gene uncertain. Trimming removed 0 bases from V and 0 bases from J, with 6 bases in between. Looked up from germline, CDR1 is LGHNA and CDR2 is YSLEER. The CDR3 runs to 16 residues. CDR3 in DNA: TGCGCCAGCAGCCAAGATCACAGCTCTGGGGCCAACGTCCTGACTTTC. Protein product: CASSQDHSSGANVLTF.

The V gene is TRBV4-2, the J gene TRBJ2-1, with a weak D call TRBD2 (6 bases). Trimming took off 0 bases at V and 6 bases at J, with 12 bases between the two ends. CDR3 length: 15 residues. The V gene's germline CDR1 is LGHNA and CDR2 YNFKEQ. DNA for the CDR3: TGTGCCAGCAGCCAAGAAGGCAGGGAGGTCAATGAGCAGTTCTTC. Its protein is CASSQEGREVNEQFF.

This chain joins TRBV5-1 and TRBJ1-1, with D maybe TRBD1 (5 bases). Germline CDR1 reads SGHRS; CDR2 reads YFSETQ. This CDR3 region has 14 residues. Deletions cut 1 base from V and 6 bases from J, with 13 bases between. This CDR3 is CASSLSGRDAEAFF. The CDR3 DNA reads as TGCGCCAGCAGCTTGTCTGGGAGGGACGCTGAAGCTTTCTTT.

The CDR3 DNA is TGTGCCAGCAGTAGATGGGGACAGGGGGGAGGCTACACCTTC. Protein sequence: CASSRWGQGGGYTF. The rearrangement links TRBV6-1 to TRBJ1-2, with 11 bases fitting TRBD1. V trimming: 5 bases; J trimming: 8 bases; junction bases outside the gene matches: 7. The CDR3 covers 14 residues. Per germline, CDR1 MNHNS and CDR2 SASEGT.

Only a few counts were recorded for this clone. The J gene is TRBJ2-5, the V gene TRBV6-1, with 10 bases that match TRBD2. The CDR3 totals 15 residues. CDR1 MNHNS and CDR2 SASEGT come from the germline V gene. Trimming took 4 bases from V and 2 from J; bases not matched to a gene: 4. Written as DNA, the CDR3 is TGTGCCAGCAGTGTCGGTAGCGGGGGGCAAGAGACCCAGTACTTC. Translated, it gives CASSVGSGGQETQYF.

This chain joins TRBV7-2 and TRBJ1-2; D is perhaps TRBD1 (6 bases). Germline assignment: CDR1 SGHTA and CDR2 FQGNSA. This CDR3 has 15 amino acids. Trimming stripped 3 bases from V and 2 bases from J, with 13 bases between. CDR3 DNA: TGTGCCAGCAGCTTCCAACAGGGTCGAAACTATGGCTACACCTTC. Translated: CASSFQQGRNYGYTF. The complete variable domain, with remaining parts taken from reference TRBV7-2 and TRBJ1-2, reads GAGVSQSPSNKVTEKGKDVELRCDPISGHTALYWYRQSLGQGLEFLIYFQGNSAPDKSGLPSDRFSAERTGGSVSTLTIQRTQQEDSAVYLCASSFQQGRNYGYTFGSGTRLTVV.

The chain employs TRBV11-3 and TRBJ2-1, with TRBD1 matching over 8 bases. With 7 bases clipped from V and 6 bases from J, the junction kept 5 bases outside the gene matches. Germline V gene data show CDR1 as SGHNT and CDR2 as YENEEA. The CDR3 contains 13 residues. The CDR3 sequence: CASTHGQGNEQFF. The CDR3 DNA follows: TGTGCCAGCACCCACGGACAGGGCAATGAGCAGTTCTTC.

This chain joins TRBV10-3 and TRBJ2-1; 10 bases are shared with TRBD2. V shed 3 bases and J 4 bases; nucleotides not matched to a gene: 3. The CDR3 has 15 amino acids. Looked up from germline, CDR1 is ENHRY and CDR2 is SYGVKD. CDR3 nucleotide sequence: TGTGCCATCAGTGACCTAGCGGGGGAGTACAATGAGCAGTTCTTC. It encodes CAISDLAGEYNEQFF.

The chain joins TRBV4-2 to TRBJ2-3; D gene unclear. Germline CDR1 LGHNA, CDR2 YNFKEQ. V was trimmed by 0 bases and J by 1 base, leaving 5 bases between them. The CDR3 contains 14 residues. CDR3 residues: CASSQDSGTDTQYF. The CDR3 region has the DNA TGTGCCAGCAGCCAAGATTCCGGCACAGATACGCAGTATTTT.

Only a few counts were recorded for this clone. The CDR3, as DNA: TGTGCCAGCAGTGGGACCAACAGGGGAACTGAAGCTTTCTTT. Amino acid sequence: CASSGTNRGTEAFF. This chain joins TRBV2 and TRBJ1-1, with TRBD1 identical over 7 bases. Trimming removed 4 bases from V and 5 bases from J; junction bases left unmatched: 7. This CDR3 region has 14 residues. Germline V gene lookup returns CDR1 SNHLY and CDR2 FYNNEI. Complete variable domain (other parts from reference TRBV2 and TRBJ1-1): EPEVTQTPSHQVTQMGQEVILRCVPISNHLYFYWYRQILGQKVEFLVSFYNNEISEKSEIFDDQFSVERPDGSNFTLKIRSTKLEDSAMYFCASSGTNRGTEAFFGQGTRLTVV.

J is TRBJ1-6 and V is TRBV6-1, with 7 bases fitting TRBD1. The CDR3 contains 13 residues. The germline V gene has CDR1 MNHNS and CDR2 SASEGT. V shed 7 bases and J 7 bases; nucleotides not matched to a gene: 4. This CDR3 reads CASIRQGNSPLHF. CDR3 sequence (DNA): TGTGCCAGCATTAGACAGGGCAATTCACCCCTCCACTTT.

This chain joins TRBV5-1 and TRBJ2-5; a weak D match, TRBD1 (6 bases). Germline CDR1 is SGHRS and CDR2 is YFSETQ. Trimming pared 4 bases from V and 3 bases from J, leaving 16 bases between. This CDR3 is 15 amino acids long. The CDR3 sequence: CASSVQQGREETQYF. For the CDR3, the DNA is TGCGCCAGCAGCGTGCAACAGGGTCGGGAAGAGACCCAGTACTTC.

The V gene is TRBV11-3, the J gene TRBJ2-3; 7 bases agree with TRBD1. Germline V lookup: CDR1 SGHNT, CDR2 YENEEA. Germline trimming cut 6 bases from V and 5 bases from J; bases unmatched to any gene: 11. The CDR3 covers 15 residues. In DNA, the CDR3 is TGTGCCAGCAGTCATGGACAGGACGCAGGAGATACGCAGTATTTT. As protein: CASSHGQDAGDTQYF.

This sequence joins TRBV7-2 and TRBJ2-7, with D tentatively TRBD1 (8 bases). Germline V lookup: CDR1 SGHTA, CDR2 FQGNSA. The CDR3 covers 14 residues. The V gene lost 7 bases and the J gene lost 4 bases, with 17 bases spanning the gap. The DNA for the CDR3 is TGTGCCAGCACCAGGGGGCAGGGGGGGTACGAGCAGTACTTC. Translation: CASTRGQGGYEQYF.

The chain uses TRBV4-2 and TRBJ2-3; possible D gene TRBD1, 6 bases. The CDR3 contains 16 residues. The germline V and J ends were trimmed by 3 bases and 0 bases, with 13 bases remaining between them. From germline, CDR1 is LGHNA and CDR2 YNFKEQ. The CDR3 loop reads CASSQRGQTSTDTQYF. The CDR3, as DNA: TGTGCCAGCAGCCAGAGAGGACAGACTAGCACAGATACGCAGTATTTT.